This entry describes one TCR beta chain. Its cognate antigen is unknown. Sequenced by immunoSEQ multiplex PCR; TCRdb stores in-frame clones only, minus some. This sample has about 60,000 clones, with around 80% found just once. This sample is part of a study of a mutant IDH1 vaccine in newly diagnosed glioma. Study overall: Patients began vaccination 4-6 weeks after radiotherapy alone, or with temozolomide cycles. Patients had received radiotherapy, temozolomide, or both previously, most receiving both. The study, taken as a whole, reports: No link was apparently found between pseudoprogression and changes in top peripheral T cell clonotypes.

Time point reported: week 11, during vaccination. With topical imiquimod, each dose of the vaccine consisted of 300 ug of mutant IDH1 20-mer peptide. The CDR3 is made up of 15 amino acids. After removal of 6 bases from V and 6 bases from J, the junction contained 10 bases not matched to a gene. CDR1 is SGHTA and CDR2 is FQGNSA in the germline V gene. This specimen was PBMCs, taken from a glioma patient whose treatment included an IDH1 peptide vaccine. The sequence was obtained from a man younger than 45 with glioma. This chain connects TRBV7-2 to TRBJ2-3, with TRBD1 matching 9 bases. In nucleotides, the CDR3 is TGTGCCAGCAGTTTGAACAGGGGGCGCCCCGATACGCAGTATTTT. Amino acid sequence: CASSLNRGRPDTQYF.